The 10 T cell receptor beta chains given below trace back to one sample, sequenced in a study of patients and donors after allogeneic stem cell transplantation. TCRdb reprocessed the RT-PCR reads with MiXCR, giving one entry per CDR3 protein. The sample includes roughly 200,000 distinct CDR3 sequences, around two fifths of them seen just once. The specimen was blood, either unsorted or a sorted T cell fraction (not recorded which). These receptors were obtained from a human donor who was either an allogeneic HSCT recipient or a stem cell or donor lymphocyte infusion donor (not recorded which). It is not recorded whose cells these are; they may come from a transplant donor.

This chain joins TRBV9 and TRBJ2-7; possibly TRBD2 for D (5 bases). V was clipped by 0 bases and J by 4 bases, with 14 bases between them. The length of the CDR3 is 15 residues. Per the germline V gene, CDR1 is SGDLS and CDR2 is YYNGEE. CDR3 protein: CASSVEVEGPYEQYF. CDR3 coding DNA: TGTGCCAGCAGCGTAGAGGTAGAGGGTCCGTACGAGCAGTACTTC.

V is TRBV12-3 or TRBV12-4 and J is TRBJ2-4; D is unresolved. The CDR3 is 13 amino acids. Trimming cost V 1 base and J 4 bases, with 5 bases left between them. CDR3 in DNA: TGTGCCAGCAGTTTAGTGCAGAAAAACATTCAGTACTTC. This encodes CASSLVQKNIQYF.

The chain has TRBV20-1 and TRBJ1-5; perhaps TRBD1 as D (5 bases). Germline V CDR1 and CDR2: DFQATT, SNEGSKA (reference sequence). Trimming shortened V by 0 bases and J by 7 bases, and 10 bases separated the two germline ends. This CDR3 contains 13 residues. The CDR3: CSARDEGDQPQHF. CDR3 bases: TGCAGTGCTAGAGACGAAGGGGACCAGCCCCAGCATTTT.

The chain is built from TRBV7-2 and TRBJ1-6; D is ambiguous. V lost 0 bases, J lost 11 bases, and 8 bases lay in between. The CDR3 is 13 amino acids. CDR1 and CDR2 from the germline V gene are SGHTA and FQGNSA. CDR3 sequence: CASSLARLAPLHF. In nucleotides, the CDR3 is TGTGCCAGCAGCTTAGCGCGCTTGGCACCCCTCCACTTT.

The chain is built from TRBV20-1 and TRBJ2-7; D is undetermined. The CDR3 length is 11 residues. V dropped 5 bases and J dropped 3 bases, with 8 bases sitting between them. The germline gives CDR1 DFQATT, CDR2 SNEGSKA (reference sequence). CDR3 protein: CSAALGYEQYF. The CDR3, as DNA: TGCAGTGCTGCCCTAGGCTACGAGCAGTACTTC.

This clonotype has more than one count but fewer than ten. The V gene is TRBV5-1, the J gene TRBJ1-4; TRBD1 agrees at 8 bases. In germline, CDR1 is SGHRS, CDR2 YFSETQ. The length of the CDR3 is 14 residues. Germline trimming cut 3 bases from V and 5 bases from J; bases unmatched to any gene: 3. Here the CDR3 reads CASSSGQANEKLFF. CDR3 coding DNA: TGCGCCAGCAGCTCGGGACAGGCGAATGAAAAACTGTTTTTT.

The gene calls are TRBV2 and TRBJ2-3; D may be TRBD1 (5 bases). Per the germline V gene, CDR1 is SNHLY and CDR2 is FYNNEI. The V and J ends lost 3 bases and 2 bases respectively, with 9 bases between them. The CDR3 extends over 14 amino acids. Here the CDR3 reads CASSEVRATDTQYF. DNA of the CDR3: TGTGCCAGCAGTGAGGTCAGGGCCACAGATACGCAGTATTTT.

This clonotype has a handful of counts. CDR3 in DNA: TGTGCCAGCAGTTTAGTGTGGGGGAGCCAGCCCCAGCATTTT. This gives the protein CASSLVWGSQPQHF. V gene TRBV12-3 or TRBV12-4 combines with J gene TRBJ1-5, with D possibly being TRBD1 (5 bases). The V end was cut by 1 base, the J end by 7 bases, with 11 bases between. CDR3 length: 14 residues.

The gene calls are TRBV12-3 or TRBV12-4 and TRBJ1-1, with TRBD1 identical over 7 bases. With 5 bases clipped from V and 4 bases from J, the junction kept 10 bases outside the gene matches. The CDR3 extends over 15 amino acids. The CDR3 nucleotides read TGTGCCAGCAGTATTGACAGGGTTGTAGGCACTGAAGCTTTCTTT. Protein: CASSIDRVVGTEAFF.

CDR3: CASSQGPQPQHF. In nucleotides, the CDR3 is TGTGCCAGTAGCCAGGGGCCTCAGCCCCAGCATTTT. This chain connects TRBV19 to TRBJ1-5; maybe TRBD1 (6 bases). This CDR3 is built from 12 residues. Between the trimmed V and J ends, which lost 6 bases and 6 bases, there was a span of 9 bases. Germline assignment: CDR1 LNHDA and CDR2 SQIVND (reference sequence).